These T cell receptor beta chains were read from a single sample in a study of vaccination and CD4 T cells after COVID-19. TCRdb reprocessed the PCR reads with MiXCR, giving one entry per CDR3 protein. In the table there are over 15,000 distinct CDR3 sequences, roughly 50% of which are singletons. These receptors are not linked to any known antigen. The sequenced material came from CD4+ T cells from blood, cultured in vitro. The receptors derive from a human donor who had recovered from COVID-19. CDR3s include the opening cysteine and the closing phenylalanine or tryptophan. A D gene is named only where the DNA matches it firmly. Only some rows state a clone size, as once, few, many or a class for expanded clones.

>TRBJ2-1|-|TRBV7-6|-
TGTGCCAGCAGCTCCGGGAAAGACCAGTTCTTC
CASSSGKDQFF
>TRBJ2-7|-|TRBV12-3/TRBV12-4|-
TGTGCCAGCAGTCCCAGGGACCTGATCTCCTACGAGCAGTACTTC
CASSPRDLISYEQYF
>TRBJ2-1|-|TRBV6-2/TRBV6-3|-
TGTGCCAGCAGTCCGCCCGACAATGAGCAGTTCTTC
CASSPPDNEQFF
>TRBJ2-1|-|TRBV15|few
TGTGCCACCAGCAGAGACAGGGACCACAATGAGCAGTTCTTC
CATSRDRDHNEQFF
>TRBJ1-4|-|TRBV19|few
TGTGCCAGCGGGGAGGGGAGAGGAAAACTGTTTTTT
CASGEGRGKLFF
>TRBJ1-2|-|TRBV2|-
TGTGCCGGGGGGGTGACTAACTATGGCTACACCTTC
CAGGVTNYGYTF
>TRBJ2-7|-|TRBV18|few
TGTGCCAGCTCACAGGCGTTAGGGTACGAGCAGTACTTC
CASSQALGYEQYF
>TRBJ2-7|TRBD1|TRBV6-2/TRBV6-3|-
TGTGCCAGCGGGGACAGGAGCTCCTACGAGCAGTACTTC
CASGDRSSYEQYF
>TRBJ1-5|-|TRBV6-1|-
TGTGCCAGCAGTGTAGATAGGGGCCAGCCCCAGCATTTT
CASSVDRGQPQHF
>TRBJ2-5|-|TRBV29-1|-
TGCAGCGTCGCGGGGACATCCTTTCAAGAGACCCAGTACTTC
CSVAGTSFQETQYF
>TRBJ1-1|-|TRBV9|-
TGTGCCAGCAGCGGCGAGGGAGGGGCTGAAGCTTTCTTT
CASSGEGGAEAFF
>TRBJ2-2|-|TRBV6-2/TRBV6-3|-
TGTGCCAGCACTTGGGGGTATACCGGGGAGCTGTTTTTT
CASTWGYTGELFF
>TRBJ1-1|-|TRBV7-3|-
TGTGCCAGCAGCTTGCGAGGGGACACTGAAGCTTTCTTT
CASSLRGDTEAFF
>TRBJ2-5|-|TRBV5-1|-
TGCGCCAGCAGCTTGGCCCAGGGGACAGTTGGGGGGGAGACCCAGTACTTC
CASSLAQGTVGGETQYF
>TRBJ1-3|TRBD1|TRBV11-2|-
TGTGCCAGCAGCAGGACAGGGCGAAACACCATATATTTT
CASSRTGRNTIYF
>TRBJ1-5|TRBD1|TRBV20-1|few
TGCAGTGCTAGACCGACAGGGAATCAGCCCCAGCATTTT
CSARPTGNQPQHF
>TRBJ1-5|TRBD1|TRBV19|few
TGTGCCAGTAGGAACCGGGACAGGGGGATTAGCAATCAGCCCCAGCATTTT
CASRNRDRGISNQPQHF
>TRBJ2-1|-|TRBV7-9|few
TGTGCCAGCAGCTTAGAGGGGATTAAGGGTTACAATGAGCAGTTCTTC
CASSLEGIKGYNEQFF
>TRBJ1-1|-|TRBV6-1|few
TGTGCCAGCAGTGAAGCGCTAAGGGGGGCGGAAGCTTTCTTT
CASSEALRGAEAFF
>TRBJ2-7|TRBD1|TRBV28|-
TGTGCCAGCAGTCACAGGGGGGCTGCCGAAAACGAGCAGTACTTC
CASSHRGAAENEQYF
>TRBJ2-6|-|TRBV2|-
TGTGCCAGCAGTGAATTCAGCTCTGGGGCCAACGTCCTGACTTTC
CASSEFSSGANVLTF
>TRBJ2-3|-|TRBV4-1|-
TGCGCCAGCAGCCAAATTCTCCTTACAGATACGCAGTATTTT
CASSQILLTDTQYF
>TRBJ2-3|-|TRBV15|-
TGTGCCACCAGCAAAGGGTTAAGCACAGATACGCAGTATTTT
CATSKGLSTDTQYF
>TRBJ2-7|-|TRBV6-5|-
TGTGCCAGCAGTTCTCCAGGTCAGCCTAAAGGCTACGAGCAGTACTTC
CASSSPGQPKGYEQYF